A single T cell receptor (beta chain) is shown here with its context. Its antigen is unidentified. J gave up 5 bases and V 4 bases, and 10 bases lay outside the gene matches. The CDR3 length is 15 residues. The germline V gene encodes CDR1 SGHTA and CDR2 FQGTGA. The sample comes from a study of siplizumab effects on memory and regulatory T cells. The assay covered 95,000 to 100,000 TCR templates per sample. Here immunoSEQ multiplex PCR was the method, and the copy in TCRdb shows in-frame clones only, minus some. The table shows around 58,000 clones, with less than 90% occurring only once. Study-wide points: A major contribution to the alloresponse seemed to be made by naive T cells, which seemed more diverse than memory cells.

A few pairs of donors had their unstimulated naive, memory, effector memory and TEMRA subsets sequenced. The sequenced sample consisted of memory CD4+ T cells sorted from blood. The receptor was derived from a human donor in good health. V is TRBV7-3 and J is TRBJ1-2; 7 bases match TRBD1. This chain's CDR3 is CASSYSAGTAYGYTF. CDR3 in DNA: TGTGCCAGCAGCTACAGCGCCGGGACAGCTTATGGCTACACCTTC.